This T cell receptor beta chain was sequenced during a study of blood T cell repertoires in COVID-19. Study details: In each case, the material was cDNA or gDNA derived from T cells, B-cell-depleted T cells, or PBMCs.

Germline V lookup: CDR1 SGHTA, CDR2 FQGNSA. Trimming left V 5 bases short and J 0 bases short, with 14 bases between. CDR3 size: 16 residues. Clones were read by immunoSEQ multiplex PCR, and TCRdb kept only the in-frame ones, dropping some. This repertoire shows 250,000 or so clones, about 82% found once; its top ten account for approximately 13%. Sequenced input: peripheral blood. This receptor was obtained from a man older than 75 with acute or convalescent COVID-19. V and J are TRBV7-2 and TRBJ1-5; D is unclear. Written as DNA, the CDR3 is TGTGCCAGCAGCGGTCCGGGATCCCTTAGCAATCAGCCCCAGCATTTT. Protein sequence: CASSGPGSLSNQPQHF.